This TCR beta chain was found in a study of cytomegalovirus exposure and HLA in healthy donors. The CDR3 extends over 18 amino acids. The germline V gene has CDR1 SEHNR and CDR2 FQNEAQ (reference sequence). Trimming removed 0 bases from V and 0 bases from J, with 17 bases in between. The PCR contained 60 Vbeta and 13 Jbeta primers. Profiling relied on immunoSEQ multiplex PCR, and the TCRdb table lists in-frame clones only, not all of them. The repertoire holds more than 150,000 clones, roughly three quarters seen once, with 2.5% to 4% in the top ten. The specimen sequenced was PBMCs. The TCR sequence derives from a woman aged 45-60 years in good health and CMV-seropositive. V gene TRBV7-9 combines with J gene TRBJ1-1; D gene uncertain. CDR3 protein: CASSLAGTSRGMNTEAFF. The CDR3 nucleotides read TGTGCCAGCAGCTTAGCGGGCACTTCCCGAGGGATGAACACTGAAGCTTTCTTT.